This TCR beta chain came from a study of CD8 T cells in Susac syndrome. CDR3 size: 12 residues. J gave up 6 bases and V 5 bases, and 1 base lay outside the gene matches. CDR1 and CDR2 (germline): SEHNR, FQNEAQ (reference sequence). An input of roughly 0.5 to 1 ug of RNA was subjected to reverse transcription using random hexamers. By means of immunoSEQ multiplex PCR, TCR beta CDR3 spanning 54 Vbeta and 13 Jbeta underwent amplification. MiXCR, applied by TCRdb to the immunoSEQ multiplex PCR reads, yields one record per CDR3 protein. Seen here are approximately 140,000 distinct CDR3 sequences, around 96% observed once, and the top ten hold 0.11%. TCR beta was sequenced from blood CD8+ and CD4+ T cells. Included as multiple sclerosis controls were treatment-naive patients who had stable or active relapsing-remitting disease. FACS enriched CD8+ TEMRA cells, while bulk CD8+ and CD4+ were negatively isolated.

The sequence came from a human donor with multiple sclerosis. The sample comprised CD4+ T cells from PBMCs. The chain carries TRBV7-9 and TRBJ2-7; 10 bases are shared with TRBD1. The CDR3 nucleotides are TGTGCCAGCAGCCGGACAGGGGGCGAGCAGTACTTC. Its translation: CASSRTGGEQYF.